This TCR beta chain appears in the sequencing data of a study of blood T cell repertoires in COVID-19. As for the study in general: The United States, Italy and Spain supplied acute and convalescent COVID-19 samples. PBMCs, B-cell-depleted T cells, or T cells were the source of the cDNA or gDNA that made up the material.

Original methodology: Amplified reference gene primers provided the basis for estimating nucleated cell counts. Here immunoSEQ multiplex PCR was the method, and the copy in TCRdb shows in-frame clones only, minus some. The V and J calls and clone size were taken over from that table, and D and trimming were inferred from the DNA. Of 50,000 to 65,000 clones listed, around 84% are singletons. V was cut by 0 bases and J by 6 bases, with 16 bases left in between. Germline V CDR1 and CDR2: SGDLS, YYNGEE. The CDR3 extends over 15 amino acids. This TCR derives from a man in his fifties or sixties with active COVID-19. Sequencing was done on a sample of peripheral blood. V usage is TRBV9 and J usage is TRBJ2-7; possibly TRBD2 for D (5 bases). The chain's CDR3 is CASSVEGAPRGEQYF. CDR3 bases: TGTGCCAGCAGCGTAGAAGGAGCCCCTCGGGGCGAGCAGTACTTC.